The 22 T cell receptor beta chains reported below all come from one sample, sequenced in a study of T cell clones after liver transplantation. Using immunoSEQ multiplex PCR, the repertoire was profiled, and TCRdb retains in-frame clones only, with some absent. The table has some 75,000 clones, over 70% seen once. Sequences were derived from CD4+ T cells from blood, sampled before liver transplant. These TCRs come from a human donor who received a liver transplant.

The chain is built from TRBV29-1 and TRBJ1-4; 7 nucleotides line up with TRBD1. J lost 3 bases, V lost 4 bases, and 5 bases had no gene match. Germline V gene lookup returns CDR1 SQVTM and CDR2 ANQGSEA. This CDR3 spans 14 amino acids. CDR3 sequence reads: CSVGGGIANEKLFF. CDR3 DNA: TGCAGCGTTGGAGGGGGCATCGCTAATGAAAAACTGTTTTTT.

This clone was seen only a few times. V and J are TRBV10-3 and TRBJ1-1; maybe TRBD1 (5 bases). Trimming took 5 bases from V and 1 from J, leaving 14 bases between them. The germline gives CDR1 ENHRY, CDR2 SYGVKD. CDR3 length: 15 residues. The CDR3 sequence: CAISRGVSGNTEAFF. The CDR3 DNA reads as TGTGCCATCAGTCGGGGGGTTTCCGGGAACACTGAAGCTTTCTTT.

The chain links TRBV28 to TRBJ1-3; D possibly corresponds to TRBD1 (5 bases). The CDR3 covers 12 residues. Germline assignment: CDR1 MDHEN and CDR2 SYDVKM. The germline V and J ends were trimmed by 8 bases and 4 bases, with 9 bases remaining between them. In DNA, the CDR3 is TGTGCCAGCCGAGCAGGGGGAAACACCATATATTTT. Translation gives CASRAGGNTIYF.

The chain's CDR3 is CASWDRVLGEQYF. The CDR3 bases are TGTGCCAGCTGGGACAGGGTTTTAGGAGAGCAGTACTTC. V and J are TRBV19 and TRBJ2-7, with TRBD1 identical over 9 bases. The CDR3 has 13 residues. Germline loops: CDR1 LNHDA, CDR2 SQIVND (reference sequence). With 9 bases clipped from V and 7 bases from J, the junction kept 10 bases outside the gene matches.

This sequence joins TRBV2 and TRBJ2-1; 8 bases are a match to TRBD1. Germline CDR1 reads SNHLY; CDR2 reads FYNNEI. The CDR3 totals 14 residues. The junction had 3 bases not matched to a gene; V was cut back by 6 bases and J by 2 bases. CDR3 amino acids: CASSYRGAYNEQFF. In DNA form, the CDR3 reads TGTGCCAGCAGCTACAGGGGGGCCTACAATGAGCAGTTCTTC.

The V and J genes are TRBV11-2 and TRBJ1-3; D remains unclear. Trimming removed 2 bases at V and 0 bases at J, with 8 bases between. This CDR3 has 15 residues. The germline gives CDR1 SGHAT, CDR2 FQNNGV. DNA of the CDR3: TGTGCCAGCAGCTTATCGTACAGCTCTGGAAACACCATATATTTT. It specifies CASSLSYSSGNTIYF. Together with reference TRBV11-2 and TRBJ1-3, the CDR3 gives the full variable domain: EAGVAQSPRYKIIEKRQSVAFWCNPISGHATLYWYQQILGQGPKLLIQFQNNGVVDDSQLPKDRFSAERLKGVDSTLKIQPAKLEDSAVYLCASSLSYSSGNTIYFGEGSWLTVV.

The J gene is TRBJ2-1, the V gene TRBV28; no reliable D call. V shed 5 bases and J shed 4 bases, with 12 bases lying between them. The V gene's germline CDR1 is MDHEN and CDR2 SYDVKM. The CDR3 sequence is 14 residues long. CDR3 amino acids: CASSVPGSYNEQFF. The DNA for the CDR3 is TGTGCCAGCAGTGTCCCGGGCTCTTACAATGAGCAGTTCTTC. The variable domain in full, with the rest retrieved from reference TRBV28 and TRBJ2-1, is DVKVTQSSRYLVKRTGEKVFLECVQDMDHENMFWYRQDPGLGLRLIYFSYDVKMKEKGDIPEGYSVSREKKERFSLILESASTNQTSMYLCASSVPGSYNEQFFGPGTRLTVL.

The V gene is TRBV30, the J gene TRBJ2-1, with D uncertain. The CDR3 length is 11 residues. The germline gives CDR1 GTSNPN, CDR2 SVGIG (reference sequence). V lost 3 bases to trimming and J lost 6 bases, with 6 bases between them. DNA for the CDR3: TGTGCCTGGAGACGGGCCAATGAGCAGTTCTTC. It codes for CAWRRANEQFF.

This clone was seen more than once but under ten times. This chain links TRBV15 with TRBJ2-7; D not resolved. The CDR3 length is 14 residues. V gave up 0 bases and J gave up 7 bases, with 13 bases separating them. CDR1 and CDR2 (germline): LNHNV, YYDKDF (reference sequence). The CDR3 DNA reads as TGTGCCACCAGCAGAGATTTGGGGTTCGGGGAGCAGTACTTC. The encoded protein is CATSRDLGFGEQYF.

V usage is TRBV28 and J usage is TRBJ2-5; D gene unclear. The CDR3 length is 15 residues. V was shortened by 4 bases and J by 4 bases, with 16 bases between the two germline ends. Germline assignment: CDR1 MDHEN and CDR2 SYDVKM. The CDR3 DNA follows: TGTGCCAGCAGTTCCGCCCCGGGTAGAAGAGAGACCCAGTACTTC. Translation: CASSSAPGRRETQYF. Combining the CDR3 with reference TRBV28 and TRBJ2-5 gives the whole variable domain DVKVTQSSRYLVKRTGEKVFLECVQDMDHENMFWYRQDPGLGLRLIYFSYDVKMKEKGDIPEGYSVSREKKERFSLILESASTNQTSMYLCASSSAPGRRETQYFGPGTRLLVL.

J is TRBJ2-7 and V is TRBV5-1, with 12 bases fitting TRBD2. The germline V gene encodes CDR1 SGHRS and CDR2 YFSETQ. The CDR3 sequence is 16 residues long. V was clipped by 3 bases and J by 3 bases; unmatched bases: 7. This CDR3 reads CASSYAGTSGFYEQYF. Written as DNA, the CDR3 is TGCGCCAGCAGCTATGCCGGGACTAGCGGGTTCTACGAGCAGTACTTC.

The chain is built from TRBV27 and TRBJ2-5; D gene ambiguous. This CDR3 region has 13 residues. CDR1 and CDR2 (germline): MNHEY, SMNVEV (reference sequence). Trimming cost V 5 bases and J 2 bases, with 9 bases left between them. The CDR3 sequence is CASSRKYQETQYF. The CDR3 region has the DNA TGTGCCAGCAGTAGGAAATATCAAGAGACCCAGTACTTC.

The J gene is TRBJ1-2, the V gene TRBV11-1; D remains unclear. CDR3 length: 13 amino acids. Trimming pared 3 bases from V and 3 bases from J, leaving 8 bases between. Germline V CDR1 and CDR2: SGHAT, FQDESV (reference sequence). This CDR3 reads CASSFQTDYGYTF. CDR3 nucleotides: TGTGCCAGCAGCTTCCAGACGGACTATGGCTACACCTTC.

The chain joins TRBV28 to TRBJ2-1; 9 bases fit TRBD2. This CDR3 contains 15 residues. J was trimmed by 8 bases and V by 2 bases; bases with no gene match: 7. CDR1 is MDHEN, CDR2 SYDVKM, per germline. The CDR3 bases are TGTGCCAGCAGTTTACTAGCTAGCGGGGCACATGAGCAGTTCTTC. It translates to CASSLLASGAHEQFF. The full variable domain, in which reference TRBV28 and TRBJ2-1 provide the parts outside the CDR3, is DVKVTQSSRYLVKRTGEKVFLECVQDMDHENMFWYRQDPGLGLRLIYFSYDVKMKEKGDIPEGYSVSREKKERFSLILESASTNQTSMYLCASSLLASGAHEQFFGPGTRLTVL.

This chain joins TRBV19 and TRBJ2-7; 9 bases match TRBD1. V was clipped by 7 bases and J by 5 bases; unmatched bases: 12. The CDR3 runs to 15 residues. Germline V lookup: CDR1 LNHDA, CDR2 SQIVND (reference sequence). CDR3 residues: CASTSPGTGFDEQYF. CDR3 coding DNA: TGTGCCAGTACCTCCCCCGGGACAGGGTTCGACGAGCAGTACTTC.

The J gene is TRBJ2-1, the V gene TRBV18, with unresolved D. The length of the CDR3 is 15 residues. Trimming pared 3 bases from V and 0 bases from J, leaving 9 bases between. Germline V lookup: CDR1 KGHSH, CDR2 LQKENI. The CDR3 sequence is CASSPSGFSYNEQFF. The CDR3 bases are TGTGCCAGCTCACCGTCCGGGTTCTCCTACAATGAGCAGTTCTTC.

Relative to its sample, this clone is medium-sized. The J gene is TRBJ1-2, the V gene TRBV6-1, with D unresolved. CDR3 length: 12 residues. V dropped 0 bases and J dropped 11 bases, with 10 bases sitting between them. Looked up from germline, CDR1 is MNHNS and CDR2 is SASEGT. The CDR3 DNA reads TGTGCCAGCAGTGAAGCCGCGAAACGGTACACCTTC. The encoded protein is CASSEAAKRYTF.

The J gene is TRBJ1-1, the V gene TRBV5-1, with D possibly TRBD1 on 6 matching bases. Trimming took off 3 bases at V and 4 bases at J, with 10 bases between the two ends. The CDR3 extends over 13 amino acids. CDR1 is SGHRS, CDR2 YFSETQ, per germline. The CDR3 nucleotides read TGCGCCAGCAGCTCACAGGGTGCCACTGAAGCTTTCTTT. Protein sequence: CASSSQGATEAFF.

The chain couples TRBV6-4 to TRBJ2-1; D perhaps matches TRBD1 (6 bases). The length of the CDR3 is 14 residues. From germline, CDR1 is MRHNA and CDR2 SNTAGT. V lost 3 bases and J 9 bases, leaving 15 bases between the germline ends. CDR3 region: CASSEGRGSSEQFF. In nucleotides, the CDR3 is TGTGCCAGCAGTGAGGGCAGGGGATCGTCTGAGCAGTTCTTC.

The J gene is TRBJ2-6, the V gene TRBV2, with 7 bases matching TRBD2. The germline CDR1 and CDR2 sequences are SNHLY and FYNNEI. V was pared by 7 bases and J by 0 bases, with 0 bases of the junction left unmatched. The CDR3 has 14 residues. The CDR3 DNA reads as TGTGCCAGCACGGGGGGCTCTGGGGCCAACGTCCTGACTTTC. Its translation: CASTGGSGANVLTF.

V usage is TRBV28 and J usage is TRBJ1-5, with D possibly TRBD1 on 6 matching bases. CDR3 size: 14 residues. V shed 6 bases and J shed 4 bases, with 13 bases lying between them. Germline assignment: CDR1 MDHEN and CDR2 SYDVKM. The CDR3 is CASRSGTLNQPQHF. The CDR3 bases are TGTGCCAGCAGGTCCGGGACACTGAATCAGCCCCAGCATTTT.

The chain employs TRBV18 and TRBJ2-1; D is perhaps TRBD1 (5 bases). In germline, CDR1 is KGHSH, CDR2 LQKENI. V shed 4 bases and J shed 10 bases, with 8 bases lying between them. The CDR3 is made up of 11 amino acids. CDR3 in DNA: TGTGCCAGCTCACGCCAGGGAGAGCAGTTCTTC. This translates into CASSRQGEQFF. Supplemented by reference TRBV18 and TRBJ2-1, the full variable domain reads NAGVMQNPRHLVRRRGQEARLRCSPMKGHSHVYWYRQLPEEGLKFMVYLQKENIIDESGMPKERFSAEFPKEGPSILRIQQVVRGDSAAYFCASSRQGEQFFGPGTRLTVL.